The 14 T cell receptor beta chains below all came from one sample that was sequenced in a study of blood T cell repertoires in COVID-19. Profiled with immunoSEQ multiplex PCR; TCRdb holds only in-frame clones, not every one. Of 130,000 or so clones in the sample, over 80% were seen once. Material: peripheral blood. The origin of the receptors is a man between 25 and 39 years old with COVID-19, enrolled during active disease.

The chain links TRBV6-5 to TRBJ1-2; 8 bases align to TRBD1. Germline CDR1 reads MNHEY; CDR2 reads SVGAGI. This CDR3 is built from 14 residues. Germline trimming cut 5 bases from V and 2 bases from J; bases unmatched to any gene: 4. CDR3 in DNA: TGTGCCAGCAGTCCAGGGGGCGAAAACTATGGCTACACCTTC. It specifies CASSPGGENYGYTF.

The chain carries TRBV9 and TRBJ2-2; 8 bases align to TRBD1. The CDR3 consists of 16 residues. V gave up 4 bases and J gave up 1 base; unmatched junction bases: 6. CDR1 is SGDLS, CDR2 YYNGEE, per germline. The CDR3 spells CASSLRTGRNTGELFF. CDR3 nucleotide sequence: TGTGCCAGCAGCCTGAGGACAGGGAGGAACACCGGGGAGCTGTTTTTT.

The chain joins TRBV7-9 to TRBJ2-2; D not certain. The CDR3 is made up of 16 amino acids. Trimming pared 1 base from V and 1 base from J, leaving 10 bases between. In germline, CDR1 is SEHNR, CDR2 FQNEAQ (reference sequence). In nucleotides, the CDR3 is TGTGCCAGCAGCTTAGTGTGGAGCTTGAACACCGGGGAGCTGTTTTTT. It is translated as CASSLVWSLNTGELFF.

This clone was seen only a few times. The CDR3 DNA reads TGTGCCAGTAGAACGGAGGGAGCGGGGGAGCTGTTTTTT. Amino acid sequence: CASRTEGAGELFF. The chain has TRBV19 and TRBJ2-2; D may be TRBD2 (6 bases). V shed 6 bases and J shed 8 bases, with 13 bases lying between them. The germline V gene encodes CDR1 LNHDA and CDR2 SQIVND (reference sequence). The CDR3 sequence is 13 residues long.

This chain joins TRBV28 and TRBJ2-7, with 7 nucleotides matching TRBD2. CDR1 and CDR2 (germline): MDHEN, SYDVKM. The V and J ends lost 10 bases and 4 bases, in that order; junction bases with no gene match: 10. The CDR3 has 13 residues. CDR3: CATGGDYNYEQYF. CDR3 bases: TGTGCCACCGGAGGGGACTATAATTACGAGCAGTACTTC.

The chain employs TRBV5-5 and TRBJ1-2; no clear D gene. Germline V gene lookup returns CDR1 SGHKS and CDR2 YYEKEE (reference sequence). V lost 4 bases and J lost 1, with 11 bases in between. CDR3 length: 14 residues. The CDR3 nucleotides are TGTGCCAGCAGCCCGTCGTATTATAACTATGGCTACACCTTC. It specifies CASSPSYYNYGYTF. Full variable domain (rest looked up from reference TRBV5-5 and TRBJ1-2): DAGVTQSPTHLIKTRGQQVTLRCSPISGHKSVSWYQQVLGQGPQFIFQYYEKEERGRGNFPDRFSARQFPNYSSELNVNALLLGDSALYLCASSPSYYNYGYTFGSGTRLTVV.

V usage is TRBV28 and J usage is TRBJ1-4; D might be TRBD1 (5 bases). Germline V gene lookup returns CDR1 MDHEN and CDR2 SYDVKM. Trimming stripped 2 bases from V and 3 bases from J, with 7 bases between. CDR3 length: 14 residues. CDR3 protein: CASSLTGSNEKLFF. The CDR3 region has the DNA TGTGCCAGCAGTTTAACAGGTTCTAATGAAAAACTGTTTTTT. Drawing the rest from reference TRBV28 and TRBJ1-4, the complete variable domain is DVKVTQSSRYLVKRTGEKVFLECVQDMDHENMFWYRQDPGLGLRLIYFSYDVKMKEKGDIPEGYSVSREKKERFSLILESASTNQTSMYLCASSLTGSNEKLFFGSGTQLSVL.

This chain links TRBV24-1 with TRBJ2-7; 7 bases are shared with TRBD1. The CDR3 spans 15 residues. Germline V gives CDR1 KGHDR, CDR2 SFDVKD. V lost 4 bases, J lost 0 bases, and 5 bases stayed unmatched. The CDR3 bases are TGTGCCACCAGTGACCCGGGACAGAACTCCTACGAGCAGTACTTC. Translating it yields CATSDPGQNSYEQYF.

V and J are TRBV7-9 and TRBJ1-5, with D possibly matching TRBD1 (6 bases). The V end was cut by 5 bases, the J end by 0 bases, with 11 bases between. The CDR3 consists of 15 residues. From germline, CDR1 is SEHNR and CDR2 FQNEAQ (reference sequence). The CDR3 bases are TGTGCCAGCAGCCCGACAGGAGATAGCAATCAGCCCCAGCATTTT. Its translation is CASSPTGDSNQPQHF.

The chain uses TRBV24-1 and TRBJ2-1; 8 bases agree with TRBD2. Germline V gene sequence: CDR1 KGHDR, CDR2 SFDVKD. J gave up 10 bases and V 7 bases, and 11 bases lay outside the gene matches. The CDR3 length is 14 residues. This CDR3 reads CATRGLAEWEEQFF. In DNA form, the CDR3 reads TGTGCCACCAGAGGACTAGCCGAGTGGGAAGAGCAGTTCTTC.

The chain combines TRBV6-5 with TRBJ1-1, with TRBD1 matching over 7 bases. CDR1 and CDR2 from the germline V gene are MNHEY and SVGAGI. J was trimmed by 5 bases and V by 8 bases; bases with no gene match: 11. CDR3 length equals 14 residues. Written as DNA, the CDR3 is TGTGCCAGCTCTCTTTCCAGGGGGGAGACTGAAGCTTTCTTT. This codes for CASSLSRGETEAFF.

J is TRBJ2-2 and V is TRBV11-2; 8 nucleotides align to TRBD1. Looked up from germline, CDR1 is SGHAT and CDR2 is FQNNGV. The trim removed 6 bases at V and 4 bases at J, leaving 10 bases unmatched. The CDR3 consists of 16 residues. The CDR3: CASRPIRGRITGELFF. Here the CDR3 DNA reads TGTGCCAGCAGGCCGATCAGGGGGCGAATCACCGGGGAGCTGTTTTTT.

This clone was counted at least ten times. The J gene is TRBJ1-1, the V gene TRBV29-1; no firm D call. The germline CDR1 and CDR2 sequences are SQVTM and ANQGSEA. The CDR3 is made up of 14 amino acids. The V and J ends lost 2 bases and 5 bases respectively, with 15 bases between them. This CDR3 reads CSVEISTSWTEAFF. Written as DNA, the CDR3 is TGCAGCGTTGAAATATCCACTTCGTGGACTGAAGCTTTCTTT.

For this clone: The sample holds other DNA sequences that translate to the same CDR3. The chain employs TRBV24-1 and TRBJ2-3; the match to TRBD2 covers 10 bases. The CDR3 consists of 16 residues. V was clipped by 3 bases and J by 0 bases; unmatched bases: 2. Germline V gene sequence: CDR1 KGHDR, CDR2 SFDVKD. The CDR3 bases are TGTGCCACCAGTGATCCGACTAGCGGGAGCACAGATACGCAGTATTTT. It specifies CATSDPTSGSTDTQYF.